The clone carrying this T cell receptor (beta chain) was seen a handful of times. This specimen belongs to a study of patients and donors after allogeneic stem cell transplantation. TCRdb analysed the RT-PCR reads with MiXCR anew, one entry per CDR3 protein. The sample holds about 74,000 distinct CDR3 sequences, about 30% seen once. Material: blood, either unsorted or a sorted T cell fraction (not recorded which). This clonotype was obtained from a human donor who was either an allogeneic HSCT recipient or a stem cell or donor lymphocyte infusion donor (not recorded which). It is not recorded whose cells these are; they may come from a transplant donor.

The CDR3 sequence is CASSGGDSLYHGYTF. CDR3 bases: TGTGCCAGCAGTGGGGGGGACAGTCTTTACCATGGCTACACCTTC. The rearrangement joins TRBV12-3 or TRBV12-4 to TRBJ1-2; 7 bases match TRBD1. The CDR3 has 15 amino acids. V lost 5 bases, J lost 6 bases, and 12 bases stayed unmatched.